Listed below are T cell receptor beta chains from one sample, sequenced in a study of OX40 agonist ivuxolimab in advanced cancers. Data came from immunoSEQ multiplex PCR; TCRdb stores just in-frame clones and leaves some out. Of about 100,000 clones in the sample, more than 75% were seen once. Specimen: CD4+ or CD8+ T cells sorted from blood, collected in a trial of the OX40 agonist ivuxolimab. These receptors originate from an adult with an advanced solid tumor such as melanoma, head and neck, liver or kidney cancer. Each CDR3 is given with its conserved first and last residue. A D gene is named only where the DNA matches it firmly. Clone size is given for some rows only: seen once, a few or many times, or a class if the clone is expanded.

CDR3nt: TGTGCCATCAGTGAGGGTTGGGAGACCCAGTACTTC; CDR3aa: CAISEGWETQYF; abundance: once; v_gene: TRBV10-3; d_gene: .; j_gene: TRBJ2-5
CDR3nt: TGTGCCAGCAGTACTGGGGGCCACACTGAAGCTTTCTTT; CDR3aa: CASSTGGHTEAFF; abundance: few; v_gene: TRBV2; d_gene: .; j_gene: TRBJ1-1
CDR3nt: TGCGCCAGCAGCCCCGGGACGCAAGAGACCCAGTACTTC; CDR3aa: CASSPGTQETQYF; abundance: once; v_gene: TRBV5-1; d_gene: .; j_gene: TRBJ2-5
CDR3nt: TGCGCCAGCAGCTTGGAGACAGGGCAAGAGACCCAGTACTTC; CDR3aa: CASSLETGQETQYF; abundance: .; v_gene: TRBV5-1; d_gene: TRBD1; j_gene: TRBJ2-5
CDR3nt: TGTGCCAGCAGTGCCCAGGGTTCGAGCACAGATACGCAGTATTTT; CDR3aa: CASSAQGSSTDTQYF; abundance: .; v_gene: TRBV6-1; d_gene: .; j_gene: TRBJ2-3
CDR3nt: TGTGCCAGCAGCGCGCAGACAGGGGGAGAGACCCAGTACTTC; CDR3aa: CASSAQTGGETQYF; abundance: .; v_gene: TRBV7-2; d_gene: TRBD1; j_gene: TRBJ2-5
CDR3nt: TGTGCCAGCAGCTTAGTGTCCAGCGGGCGGTCCTACGAGCAGTACTTC; CDR3aa: CASSLVSSGRSYEQYF; abundance: .; v_gene: TRBV7-2; d_gene: .; j_gene: TRBJ2-7
CDR3nt: TGTGCCAGCAGACGTTACCAGGATGCTAGCAATCAGCCCCAGCATTTT; CDR3aa: CASRRYQDASNQPQHF; abundance: .; v_gene: TRBV28; d_gene: .; j_gene: TRBJ1-5
CDR3nt: TGTGCCAGCAGCTTGTATACAGGGGAGGACATTCAGTACTTC; CDR3aa: CASSLYTGEDIQYF; abundance: .; v_gene: TRBV5-6; d_gene: .; j_gene: TRBJ2-4
CDR3nt: TGTGCCATCAGTGAGTCTTGGAGCAGAGGACCAGATACGCAGTATTTT; CDR3aa: CAISESWSRGPDTQYF; abundance: .; v_gene: TRBV10-3; d_gene: .; j_gene: TRBJ2-3
CDR3nt: TGTGCCAGTAGTGCGCGTTATTCGGAGGGCTACACCTTC; CDR3aa: CASSARYSEGYTF; abundance: .; v_gene: TRBV19; d_gene: .; j_gene: TRBJ1-2
CDR3nt: TGTGCCATCAGTAAACAGGGGACAGAGACCCAGTACTTC; CDR3aa: CAISKQGTETQYF; abundance: .; v_gene: TRBV10-3; d_gene: TRBD1; j_gene: TRBJ2-5
CDR3nt: TGTGCTAGTACGCAGTCAGGCACAGATACGCAGTATTTT; CDR3aa: CASTQSGTDTQYF; abundance: .; v_gene: TRBV12-5; d_gene: .; j_gene: TRBJ2-3
CDR3nt: TGTGCCAGCAGCCCGCCGGGATTTAACACTGAAGCTTTCTTT; CDR3aa: CASSPPGFNTEAFF; abundance: once; v_gene: TRBV5-6; d_gene: .; j_gene: TRBJ1-1
CDR3nt: TGTGCCAGCTCACCCGGGACAGGGGGCCCTAACTATGGCTACACCTTC; CDR3aa: CASSPGTGGPNYGYTF; abundance: .; v_gene: TRBV18; d_gene: TRBD1; j_gene: TRBJ1-2
CDR3nt: TGTGCCAGCAGCAAAGGGAGGGGTTGGTCCTACAATGAGCAGTTCTTC; CDR3aa: CASSKGRGWSYNEQFF; abundance: .; v_gene: TRBV21-1; d_gene: .; j_gene: TRBJ2-1
CDR3nt: TGTGCCAGCAGCTCCCCTAAGGGCGGGGGGGCCTACGAGCAGTACTTC; CDR3aa: CASSSPKGGGAYEQYF; abundance: .; v_gene: TRBV7-6; d_gene: TRBD2; j_gene: TRBJ2-7
CDR3nt: TGTGCCTGGGGAGGACAGACCCAAGAGACCCAGTACTTC; CDR3aa: CAWGGQTQETQYF; abundance: .; v_gene: TRBV30; d_gene: .; j_gene: TRBJ2-5
CDR3nt: TGCGCCAGCAGCCAAGCTTTCTCGACAGCTTACGAGCAGTACTTC; CDR3aa: CASSQAFSTAYEQYF; abundance: .; v_gene: TRBV4-3; d_gene: .; j_gene: TRBJ2-7
CDR3nt: TGTGCCAGCACCAGAAGGGAGGGTAGCGGGACCAATGAGCAGTTCTTC; CDR3aa: CASTRREGSGTNEQFF; abundance: .; v_gene: TRBV5-6; d_gene: TRBD2; j_gene: TRBJ2-1
CDR3nt: TGTGCCAGCAGTAGCGACAGAACTATGGCTAACACCTTC; CDR3aa: CASSSDRTMANTF; abundance: .; v_gene: TRBV6-5; d_gene: .; j_gene: TRBJ1-2
CDR3nt: TGTGCCAGTAGGCTAAGCGGGAGGACCACAGATACGCAGTATTTT; CDR3aa: CASRLSGRTTDTQYF; abundance: .; v_gene: TRBV19; d_gene: TRBD2; j_gene: TRBJ2-3
CDR3nt: TGTGCCAGCAGTTTAGCGGTAGCGGGGTTATACAATGAGCAGTTCTTC; CDR3aa: CASSLAVAGLYNEQFF; abundance: .; v_gene: TRBV27; d_gene: TRBD2; j_gene: TRBJ2-1
CDR3nt: TGTGCCAGCAGCGTAGCGTTTCACAATGAGCAGTTCTTC; CDR3aa: CASSVAFHNEQFF; abundance: once; v_gene: TRBV9; d_gene: .; j_gene: TRBJ2-1
CDR3nt: TGCGCCAGCAGCCCGACAGTGGCGACTAACTATGGCTACACCTTC; CDR3aa: CASSPTVATNYGYTF; abundance: .; v_gene: TRBV5-1; d_gene: .; j_gene: TRBJ1-2
CDR3nt: TGTGCCAGCAGTGACCGACTATCGGCGGGCGCAGATACGCAGTATTTT; CDR3aa: CASSDRLSAGADTQYF; abundance: .; v_gene: TRBV9; d_gene: .; j_gene: TRBJ2-3
CDR3nt: TGTGCCTGGAGTGTATCGGGGGCAAATGAAAAACTGTTTTTT; CDR3aa: CAWSVSGANEKLFF; abundance: .; v_gene: TRBV30; d_gene: .; j_gene: TRBJ1-4
CDR3nt: TGTGCCAGCAGGGTAGCGGGAGGGGGCGATGAGCAGTTCTTC; CDR3aa: CASRVAGGGDEQFF; abundance: .; v_gene: TRBV28; d_gene: TRBD2; j_gene: TRBJ2-1
CDR3nt: TGTGCCAGCACGTCGGGGGCTGGCTACACCTTC; CDR3aa: CASTSGAGYTF; abundance: .; v_gene: TRBV7-9; d_gene: .; j_gene: TRBJ1-2
CDR3nt: TGTGCCAGCACCTACGACAGGGATTTTGCTGGGGCCAACGTCCTGACTTTC; CDR3aa: CASTYDRDFAGANVLTF; abundance: .; v_gene: TRBV7-2; d_gene: TRBD1; j_gene: TRBJ2-6
CDR3nt: TGTGCCTGGAAGGGGCTACAAAAACTGTTTTTT; CDR3aa: CAWKGLQKLFF; abundance: .; v_gene: TRBV30; d_gene: .; j_gene: TRBJ1-4
CDR3nt: TGTGCCAGCAGCGTAGGGCTACAGAATGAGCAGTTCTTC; CDR3aa: CASSVGLQNEQFF; abundance: .; v_gene: TRBV9; d_gene: .; j_gene: TRBJ2-1
CDR3nt: TGCGCCAGCAGCCAAGATGGGAGGGATACTGGCTACACCTTC; CDR3aa: CASSQDGRDTGYTF; abundance: .; v_gene: TRBV4-3; d_gene: .; j_gene: TRBJ1-2
CDR3nt: TGTGCCAGCAGACCCGGGACAGAGAACACTGAAGCTTTCTTT; CDR3aa: CASRPGTENTEAFF; abundance: .; v_gene: TRBV5-5; d_gene: TRBD1; j_gene: TRBJ1-1
CDR3nt: TGTGCCAGCAGTTATACCTACGAGCAGTACTTC; CDR3aa: CASSYTYEQYF; abundance: .; v_gene: TRBV2; d_gene: .; j_gene: TRBJ2-7
CDR3nt: TGCAGCGCCGGGACCTGGGGTGGCTACACCTTC; CDR3aa: CSAGTWGGYTF; abundance: .; v_gene: TRBV29-1; d_gene: .; j_gene: TRBJ1-2
CDR3nt: TGTGCCAGCAGTGGCGGGACTAGCGGGAGACCGTCCTACGAGCAGTACTTC; CDR3aa: CASSGGTSGRPSYEQYF; abundance: .; v_gene: TRBV27; d_gene: TRBD2; j_gene: TRBJ2-7
CDR3nt: TGTGCCAGCAGTGAAATTCTAGCGAGAACCACAGATACGCAGTATTTT; CDR3aa: CASSEILARTTDTQYF; abundance: .; v_gene: TRBV2; d_gene: .; j_gene: TRBJ2-3
CDR3nt: TGTGCCAGCTCACCAGGGACAGGAGAGACCCAGTACTTC; CDR3aa: CASSPGTGETQYF; abundance: .; v_gene: TRBV18; d_gene: TRBD1; j_gene: TRBJ2-5
CDR3nt: TGTGCTAGTTCCCCTGGAGGGATAGATACGCAGTATTTT; CDR3aa: CASSPGGIDTQYF; abundance: .; v_gene: TRBV12-5; d_gene: .; j_gene: TRBJ2-3
CDR3nt: TGTGCCAGCAGCTCCGGGACAGGGTTCGAGCAGTACTTC; CDR3aa: CASSSGTGFEQYF; abundance: .; v_gene: TRBV28; d_gene: TRBD1; j_gene: TRBJ2-7
CDR3nt: TGTGCCAGCAGTGGCGGACTAGCAGATACGCAGTATTTT; CDR3aa: CASSGGLADTQYF; abundance: .; v_gene: TRBV2; d_gene: TRBD2; j_gene: TRBJ2-3
CDR3nt: TGTGCCTGGAGTATCACTCCCGCCCTAAACACCGGGGAGCTGTTTTTT; CDR3aa: CAWSITPALNTGELFF; abundance: .; v_gene: TRBV30; d_gene: .; j_gene: TRBJ2-2